Listed below are T cell receptor beta chains from one sample, sequenced in a study of response to subunit inactivated influenza vaccine. MiXCR, run by TCRdb on the RT-PCR reads, gives a single entry per CDR3 protein. Of about 500,000 distinct CDR3 sequences in the sample, approximately 7.7% were seen once. Sample: PBMCs from blood, taken roughly 24 months after vaccination. These receptors were obtained from a man aged 45 to 70 who received an inactivated influenza vaccine. Each CDR3 is given with its conserved first and last residue. The D gene is left open where the match is weak. Size is stated for part of the rows, as once, few or many counts, or as a class when the clone is expanded.

j_call clone_size v_call d_call cdr3_aa cdr3_nt
TRBJ2-1 NA TRBV20-1 TRBD2 CSARVSGRRLDNEQFF TGCAGTGCTAGAGTTAGCGGGAGGCGCTTAGACAATGAGCAGTTCTTC
TRBJ2-7 NA TRBV7-3 NA CANIKIPQGGYEQYF TGTGCCAATATTAAGATTCCACAGGGTGGCTACGAGCAGTACTTC
TRBJ1-4 few TRBV20-1 NA CSARDRGFDEKLFF TGCAGTGCTAGAGACAGGGGATTCGATGAAAAACTGTTTTTT
TRBJ2-1 NA TRBV29-1 TRBD2 CSDPSPTSGSSYNEQFF TGCAGCGATCCCTCCCCCACTAGCGGCAGCTCCTACAATGAGCAGTTCTTC
TRBJ2-3 many TRBV4-2 TRBD2 CASSPTGTSADTQYF TGTGCCAGCAGCCCAACCGGGACTAGCGCAGATACGCAGTATTTT
TRBJ1-5 few TRBV3-1 NA CASSPQTFF TGTGCCAGCAGCCCTCAGACCTTTTTT
TRBJ2-3 NA TRBV6-1 NA CASSGASRSSHF TGTGCCAGCAGTGGTGCCAGCCGGAGCAGTCATTTT
TRBJ1-4 NA TRBV20-1 NA CSARERGGNEKLFF TGCAGTGCTAGAGAAAGGGGGGGTAATGAAAAACTGTTTTTT
TRBJ1-6 few TRBV4-3 NA CASSQGLAGSQNSPLHF TGCGCCAGCAGCCAGGGACTGGCCGGGAGCCAAAATTCACCCCTCCACTTT
TRBJ1-2 many TRBV5-6 NA CASSRTHRAYGYTF TGTGCCAGCAGTCGGACACACAGGGCTTATGGCTACACCTTC
TRBJ1-4 few TRBV29-1 NA CSYITNEKLFF TGCAGCTATATAACTAATGAAAAACTGTTTTTT
TRBJ2-1 NA TRBV23-1 TRBD2 CASSQSSGNYNEQFF TGCGCCAGCAGTCAATCTAGCGGGAACTACAATGAGCAGTTCTTC
TRBJ2-3 few TRBV9 TRBD2 CASGSGLAGFQDTQYF TGTGCCAGCGGATCCGGACTAGCGGGGTTTCAAGATACGCAGTATTTT
TRBJ1-6 many TRBV28 NA CASSFVGLGGRSPLHF TGTGCCAGCAGTTTTGTAGGGCTCGGGGGACGTTCACCCCTCCACTTT
TRBJ2-7 few TRBV10-3 TRBD2 CAIQTQAGSYEQYF TGTGCCATCCAGACCCAAGCGGGGTCCTACGAGCAGTACTTC
TRBJ1-1 NA TRBV10-3 NA CAIKDRGVTEAFF TGTGCCATCAAAGACCGGGGGGTCACTGAAGCTTTCTTT
TRBJ2-1 NA TRBV28 TRBD1 CASIRDRGYNEQFF TGTGCCAGCATTCGGGACAGGGGTTACAATGAGCAGTTCTTC
TRBJ1-6 few TRBV3-1 NA CASSQPGQLNSPLHF TGTGCCAGCAGCCAGCCGGGACAACTTAATTCACCCCTCCACTTT
TRBJ2-1 few TRBV28 NA CASSWWDYNEQFF TGTGCCAGCAGTTGGTGGGATTACAATGAGCAGTTCTTC
TRBJ2-3 NA TRBV19 NA CASSIGGLHFTDTQYF TGTGCCAGTAGTATTGGCGGCCTTCACTTCACAGATACGCAGTATTTT
TRBJ2-4 few TRBV3-1 NA CASSRGVAKNIQYF TGTGCCAGCAGTAGGGGGGTGGCCAAAAACATTCAGTACTTC
TRBJ2-3 NA TRBV12-3/TRBV12-4 TRBD2 CASSLTSGGPTDTQYF TGTGCCAGCAGTTTGACTAGCGGGGGGCCCACAGATACGCAGTATTTT
TRBJ1-2 many TRBV9 TRBD1 CASSVEGALDGYTF TGTGCCAGCAGCGTAGAGGGGGCGCTGGATGGCTACACCTTC
TRBJ2-3 NA TRBV5-1 NA CASSLALTHQNTDTQYF TGCGCCAGCAGCTTGGCCCTGACACATCAGAACACAGATACGCAGTATTTT
TRBJ2-7 many TRBV7-6 NA CASSEQFYEQYF TGTGCCAGCAGCGAGCAGTTCTACGAGCAGTACTTC